These 10 T cell receptor beta chains came from one sample sequenced in a study of shared clonotypes between healthy human individuals. The repertoire was sequenced with immunoSEQ multiplex PCR; TCRdb's copy has only in-frame clones and lacks some. The sample includes fewer than 800,000 clones, about 91% of them seen just once. Naive CD8 populations comprised CD45RO-negative cells positively selected for CCR7, excluding terminally differentiated effector memory CD45RA+ cells. The sample taken for sequencing was naive CD8+ T cells sorted from blood. The receptors were sampled from a man aged 25 to 45 in good health.

This rearrangement joins TRBV10-1 to TRBJ2-2; D uncertain. Germline V gives CDR1 WNHNN, CDR2 SYGVQD (reference sequence). The CDR3 sequence is 14 residues long. The V and J ends lost 6 bases and 7 bases respectively, with 15 bases between them. The CDR3 DNA reads as TGCGCCAGCAGCGTCGACCGGCTAAACGGGGAGCTGTTTTTT. Its translation is CASSVDRLNGELFF.

This clone showed up just once. The V call is TRBV28, the J call TRBJ1-1; D is unclear. The V gene's germline CDR1 is MDHEN and CDR2 SYDVKM. V shed 6 bases and J shed 1 base, with 9 bases lying between them. CDR3 size: 13 residues. The CDR3 DNA reads TGTGCCAGCAGCAAAGGTGGGAACACTGAAGCTTTCTTT. The encoded protein is CASSKGGNTEAFF.

This clone appeared a single time. The chain combines TRBV18 with TRBJ2-5; tentatively, D is TRBD2 (7 bases). Trimming left V 3 bases short and J 4 bases short, with 30 bases between. The length of the CDR3 is 20 residues. In germline, CDR1 is KGHSH, CDR2 LQKENI. DNA of the CDR3: TGTGCCAGCTCACCTCTTATGCGGGGGCGGGACGAGGCTCCCAGAGAGACCCAGTACTTC. Its translation: CASSPLMRGRDEAPRETQYF.

The J gene is TRBJ2-7, the V gene TRBV6-5, with 7 bases lining up with TRBD1. The CDR3 spans 14 residues. Germline V CDR1 and CDR2: MNHEY, SVGAGI. Trimming removed 9 bases from V and 4 bases from J; junction bases left unmatched: 12. The CDR3 DNA reads as TGTGCCAGTCTTTCCCGGGACAGCCAATACGAGCAGTACTTC. Its translation is CASLSRDSQYEQYF.

CDR3 loop: CASSKLAGDLTDTQYF. CDR3 nucleotides: TGTGCCAGCAGCAAACTAGCGGGAGACCTCACAGATACGCAGTATTTT. The chain has TRBV11-2 and TRBJ2-3; TRBD2 matches at 11 bases. Trimming cost V 5 bases and J 2 bases; bases outside gene matches: 6. Germline V gene data show CDR1 as SGHAT and CDR2 as FQNNGV. This CDR3 is built from 16 residues. Looking up the rest from reference TRBV11-2 and TRBJ2-3 gives the full variable domain: EAGVAQSPRYKIIEKRQSVAFWCNPISGHATLYWYQQILGQGPKLLIQFQNNGVVDDSQLPKDRFSAERLKGVDSTLKIQPAKLEDSAVYLCASSKLAGDLTDTQYFGPGTRLTVL.

On this clone itself: Other DNA sequences in this specimen translate into the identical CDR3. The chain links TRBV29-1 to TRBJ2-7; D uncertain. From germline, CDR1 is SQVTM and CDR2 ANQGSEA. V lost 2 bases and J lost 2, with 10 bases in between. The CDR3 is 13 residues long. This chain's CDR3 is CSVELDSPYEQYF. The CDR3 DNA reads as TGCAGCGTTGAACTTGACTCTCCCTACGAGCAGTACTTC.

Concerning this clone: Different DNA sequences within this sample yield the same CDR3. This chain joins TRBV7-9 and TRBJ2-5; the D is unclear. The CDR3 has 12 residues. CDR1 is SEHNR, CDR2 FQNEAQ, per germline (reference sequence). V gave up 1 base and J gave up 4 bases, with 4 bases separating them. CDR3 DNA: TGTGCCAGCAGCTTAGAGCGAGAGACCCAGTACTTC. It encodes CASSLERETQYF.

In DNA, the CDR3 is TGCAGCGTTGAGGGGTTGATGGGTGGAATCGGCTACACCTTC. Its translation: CSVEGLMGGIGYTF. The V and J genes are TRBV29-1 and TRBJ1-2; no definite D call. The CDR3 loop spans 14 amino acids. The V and J ends lost 3 bases and 8 bases respectively, with 19 bases between them. Germline lookup yields CDR1 SQVTM and CDR2 ANQGSEA.

The chain uses TRBV6-6 and TRBJ2-3, with no clear D. V lost 7 bases to trimming and J lost 6 bases, with 14 bases between them. Looked up from germline, CDR1 is MNHNY and CDR2 is SVGAGI (reference sequence). CDR3 length: 13 residues. The CDR3 DNA is TGTGCCAGCATCCTAAGGGCGGTCGATACGCAGTATTTT. Amino acid sequence: CASILRAVDTQYF.

The rearrangement uses TRBV27 and TRBJ2-5; 9 bases map to TRBD2. The junction had 8 bases not matched to a gene; V was cut back by 3 bases and J by 3 bases. From germline, CDR1 is MNHEY and CDR2 SMNVEV (reference sequence). The CDR3 is made up of 16 amino acids. Here the CDR3 DNA reads TGTGCCAGCAGTTTCATTAGCGGGGGACGTGAAGAGACCCAGTACTTC. Translated: CASSFISGGREETQYF.